This T cell receptor (beta chain) was sequenced during a study of shared clonotypes between healthy human individuals. Assay used: immunoSEQ multiplex PCR; TCRdb lists only in-frame clones, some missing. This repertoire shows roughly 2.5 million clones, around nine tenths found once; its top ten account for 0.11% to 0.15%. As for this clone: Its antigen is still unknown.

The CDR3 consists of 19 residues. Study-wide results and limits: Relative to clonotypes present in all four donors, those not shared had lower generation probabilities.

Specimen: naive CD4+ T cells sorted from blood. Subset reported: CD45RA+ positively selected. The TCR sequence derives from a man aged 18 to 30 in good health. The V call is TRBV21-1, the J call TRBJ1-6; the table calls TRBD1, which could not be checked here. TRBV21-1 is termed a pseudogene. The CDR3 region is CASSRQMGLLELNRSPLHF. As DNA, the CDR3 is TGTGCCAGCAGCAGACAAATGGGGTTACTCGAACTAAACAGGTCACCCCTCCACTTT.